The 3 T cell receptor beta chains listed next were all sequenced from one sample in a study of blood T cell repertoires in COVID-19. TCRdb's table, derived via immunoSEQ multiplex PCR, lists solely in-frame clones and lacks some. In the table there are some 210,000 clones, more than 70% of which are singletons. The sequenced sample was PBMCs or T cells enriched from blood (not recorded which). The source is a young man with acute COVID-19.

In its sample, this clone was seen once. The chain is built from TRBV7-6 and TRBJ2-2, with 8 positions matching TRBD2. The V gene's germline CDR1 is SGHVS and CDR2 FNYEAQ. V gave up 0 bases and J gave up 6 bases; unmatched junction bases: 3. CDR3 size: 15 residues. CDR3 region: CASSLASGVSGELFF. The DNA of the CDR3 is TGTGCCAGCAGCTTAGCTAGCGGGGTTTCCGGGGAGCTGTTTTTT.

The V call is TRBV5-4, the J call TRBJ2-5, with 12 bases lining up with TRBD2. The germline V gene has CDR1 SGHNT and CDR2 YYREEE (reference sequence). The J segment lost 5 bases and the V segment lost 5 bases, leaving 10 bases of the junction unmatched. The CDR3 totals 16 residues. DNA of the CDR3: TGTGCCAGCAGGACTAGCGGGGGCTCCAGAGAGGAGACCCAGTACTTC. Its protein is CASRTSGGSREETQYF. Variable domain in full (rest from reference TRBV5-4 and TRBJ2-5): ETGVTQSPTHLIKTRGQQVTLRCSSQSGHNTVSWYQQALGQGPQFIFQYYREEENGRGNFPPRFSGLQFPNYSSELNVNALELDDSALYLCASRTSGGSREETQYFGPGTRLLVL.

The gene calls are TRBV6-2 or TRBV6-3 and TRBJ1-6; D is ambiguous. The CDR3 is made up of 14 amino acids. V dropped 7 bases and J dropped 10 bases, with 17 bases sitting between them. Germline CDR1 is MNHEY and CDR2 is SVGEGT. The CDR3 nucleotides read TGTGCCAGCACCCCTTGGGCCAGCATGTCACCCCTCCACTTT. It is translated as CASTPWASMSPLHF.